Given below is one T cell receptor (beta chain) in context. Its cognate antigen is unknown. The germline V gene encodes CDR1 SGHDT and CDR2 YYEEEE. The length of the CDR3 is 15 residues. V shed 1 base and J 5 bases; nucleotides not matched to a gene: 8. The data belong to a study of OX40 agonist ivuxolimab in advanced cancers. General study results and limits: CD8+ T cells were the subset that, on average, had more expanded clones than CD4+.

On cycle 4 day 1 and cycle 7 day 1, as well as at baseline, blood was sampled. The data were produced by immunoSEQ multiplex PCR, yet TCRdb's version contains in-frame clones alone and is incomplete. Here the sample spans about 60,000 clones, 83% being singletons. This TCR came from an adult with an advanced solid tumor such as melanoma, head and neck, liver or kidney cancer. This sequence joins TRBV5-6 and TRBJ2-7; TRBD1 aligns across 8 bases. The sample was CD4+ or CD8+ T cells sorted from blood, taken in a trial of the OX40 agonist ivuxolimab. The CDR3 DNA reads as TGTGCCAGCAGCTTGTTTTCCAGGACAGGGAACGAGCAGTACTTC. Protein sequence: CASSLFSRTGNEQYF.